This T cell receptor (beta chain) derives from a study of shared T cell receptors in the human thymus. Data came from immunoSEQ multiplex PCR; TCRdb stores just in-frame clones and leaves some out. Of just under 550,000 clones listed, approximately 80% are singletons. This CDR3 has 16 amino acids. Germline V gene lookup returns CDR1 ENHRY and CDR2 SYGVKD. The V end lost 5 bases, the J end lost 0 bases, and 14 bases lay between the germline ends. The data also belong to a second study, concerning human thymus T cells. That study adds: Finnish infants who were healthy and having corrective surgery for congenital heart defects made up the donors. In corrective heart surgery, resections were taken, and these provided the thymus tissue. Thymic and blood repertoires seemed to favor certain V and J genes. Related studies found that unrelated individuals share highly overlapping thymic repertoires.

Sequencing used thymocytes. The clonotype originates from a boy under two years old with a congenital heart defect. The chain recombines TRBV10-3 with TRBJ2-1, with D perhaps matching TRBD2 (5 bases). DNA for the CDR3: TGTGCCATCAGTTCGCCCCGCGGGTTCTCCTACAATGAGCAGTTCTTC. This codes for CAISSPRGFSYNEQFF.